The T cell receptor beta chain described here comes from a study of blood T cell repertoires in COVID-19 (dated by TCRdb to the early 2020s). A note on the overall study: Samples covering the acute and convalescent phases of COVID-19 were provided by collaborators in the United States, Italy and Spain. The material from the prospective study consisted of cDNA or gDNA derived from T cells, B-cell-depleted T cells, or PBMCs. Deeply sampled blood TCRbeta repertoires from subjects exposed to, actively infected with, or recovered from COVID-19 were included in the dataset. The repertoires were released in a freely available public database intended as a resource for research on the immune response to SARS-CoV-2. Samples came from the ongoing ImmuneRACE study (first 160 participants) plus 1,254 subjects from 6 global collaborators. A de-identified subject ID, COVID-19 status, age in years and sex were almost always included in the sample metadata. Where available, HLA class I and class II types were taken from metadata supplied by the sample provider and were not determined by assay-based typing.

The immunoSEQ Assay, a bias-controlled multiplex PCR, was used to amplify TCRbeta CDR3 regions from genomic DNA. The study's processing was this. Within the assay, amplification of reference gene primers was used to estimate how many nucleated cells each sample contained. To quantify the absolute abundance of each unique TCRbeta CDR3 rearrangement, sequence reads were collapsed and filtered. For each sample, productive Simpson clonality was calculated as the square root of Simpson's diversity index over productive rearrangements. What TCRdb holds here is the immuneACCESS table cut down to in-frame rearrangements. Part of the clones is not present; checked against another copy, under half of the missing clones reflect an unresolved V gene, and the others are unexplained. That table gives V, J and clone size, and the DNA gave D and trimming. Across this sample there are about 210,000 clones, with around 88% seen only once. Around 2.5% of the sample is in the top ten clones.

Results the study describes overall, beyond this receptor: How much clinical and demographic metadata was included differed by source and by participant, and the metadata was provided uncurated.

On this clone itself: The clone's antigen remains unknown. No much larger clonotype is one base removed from it; base qualities were not supplied.

Participants in the prospective study were enrolled through a virtual design, were aged roughly 18 to 100 years, and lived in 24 United States geographic areas. Cohort assignment in the prospective study relied on participant-reported clinical history from a screening survey and a study questionnaire. In the prospective study, mobile phlebotomists collected whole blood, serum and a nasopharyngeal or oropharyngeal swab from each participant. Participants in the prospective study had the option to provide additional blood draws and questionnaires over a roughly 2-month period. Blood samples from the prospective study were shipped frozen or at room temperature prior to DNA extraction. CDR1 SNHLY and CDR2 FYNNEI were looked up in the germline V gene. V trim: 2 bases; J trim: 10 bases; unmatched bases: 9. The CDR3 spans 16 residues, from the cysteine through the phenylalanine. Just the 48-base CDR3 DNA is kept, in frame starting at base 1.

The clonotype comes from a woman between 40 and 55 years old with acute COVID-19. The sequence joins TRBV2 to TRBJ2-1; the central 12 bases match TRBD2. The sample was PBMCs or T cells enriched from blood (not recorded which). The DNA is TGTGCCAGCAGTGAACCCCTAGCGGGAGGGCCAGGGGAGCAGTTCTTC. The translation is CASSEPLAGGPGEQFF.